This TCR beta chain was obtained from a study of T cell responses to AZD1222 COVID-19 vaccine. General study findings and limits: Sampled repertoires all dated from after the peak T cell response.

Germline CDR1 reads SGDLS; CDR2 reads YYNGEE. The V end was cut by 3 bases, the J end by 5 bases, with 12 bases between. This CDR3 has 13 residues. Profiling relied on immunoSEQ multiplex PCR, and the TCRdb table lists in-frame clones only, not all of them. The data show tens of thousands of clones, with 90% seen just once and about 5.4% held by the top ten. On this clone itself: As yet, its antigen is unknown.

Sequenced material: peripheral blood, taken 28 days after the second AZD1222 dose. V is TRBV9 and J is TRBJ2-7; D not certain. The sequence derives from an adult who received the AZD1222 COVID-19 vaccine. The CDR3 reads CASSGSIKDEQYF. The CDR3 DNA sequence: TGTGCCAGCAGCGGAAGCATTAAGGACGAGCAGTACTTC.